This TCR beta chain is from a study of Ad26.COV2.S vaccination and SARS-CoV-2 variants. Study information: In the study, Ad26.COV2.S was injected intramuscularly once, or twice 56 days apart.

Regarding this clone: Antigen specificity is unknown.

The treatment was: 19 received Ad26.COV2.S at low or high dose, single or two shots; about five received placebo; per-sample allocation not given. Samples analyzed were those drawn on day 63 after the first vaccine or placebo injection. The CDR3 runs to 16 residues. CDR1 and CDR2 from the germline V gene are LNHNV and YYDKDF (reference sequence). V lost 0 bases and J lost 2, with 13 bases in between. Assay: immunoSEQ multiplex PCR; the TCRdb copy retains only in-frame clones and omits some. The data hold hundreds of thousands of clones, with 89% observed a single time. Study-wide results and caveats: The TCR-based breadth and depth measures might underestimate overall T cell responses. The placebo group had lower spike-specific TCR breadth than the vaccine recipients did. Following vaccination, spike-specific CD8+ and CD4+ T cell responses reportedly exhibited substantial breadth.

The J gene is TRBJ2-5, the V gene TRBV15; a possible D gene is TRBD1 (6 bases). The sequencing used peripheral blood, collected in a trial of Ad26.COV2.S vaccine versus placebo. The sequence derives from a person aged 18 to 65 who received the Ad26.COV2.S COVID-19 vaccine or a placebo. The CDR3 loop is CATSRDGTQKQETQYF. CDR3 bases: TGTGCCACCAGCAGAGATGGGACACAGAAACAAGAGACCCAGTACTTC.